The T cell receptor (beta chain) under discussion was sequenced for a study of CD8+ T cells in alopecia areata. About the research overall: Among treated patients, oral tofacitinib was administered at 5 to 10 mg twice daily. The tofacitinib course ran for 6 to 18 months and was followed by 6 months off drug.

Points from the study as a whole: Compared with normal scalp, lesional scalp had higher clonality and more expanded CD8+ clones.

RNA was extracted and reverse transcribed into cDNA as the sequencing template. Measured with immunoSEQ multiplex PCR; TCRdb has only the in-frame clones, and not every one. The data show approximately 59,000 clones, around half seen once. About this clone itself: Its antigen remains unidentified.

The sample here was CD8+ T cells sorted from blood, taken at week 0. The TCR was taken from a human donor with alopecia areata.

CDR3 residues: CASSGTDYWTTEAFF. DNA for the CDR3: TGTGCCAGCAGCGGGACCGACTATTGGACCACTGAAGCTTTCTTT. J is TRBJ1-1 and V is TRBV5-4, with D perhaps matching TRBD1 (5 bases). V was clipped by 4 bases and J by 4 bases, with 17 bases between them. This CDR3 is 15 amino acids long. Germline lookup yields CDR1 SGHNT and CDR2 YYREEE (reference sequence).